This T cell receptor (beta chain) comes out of a study of blood T cell repertoires in COVID-19. Study-wide background: The study drew acute and convalescent COVID-19 samples from the United States, Italy and Spain. The analysed material was cDNA or gDNA that came from T cells, B-cell-depleted T cells, or PBMCs.

Original data processing: Cell counts per sample came from amplifying reference gene primers. Clones were read by immunoSEQ multiplex PCR, and TCRdb kept only the in-frame ones, dropping some. D and trimming were read from the DNA, whereas the V and J calls and clone size are those reported in that table. The sample shows under 250,000 clones, about nine tenths of them seen only once. The TCR sequence derives from a man aged 55-75 years with acute or convalescent COVID-19. The material sequenced was peripheral blood.

CDR3 sequence reads: CASSLGRVGNTEAFF. DNA for the CDR3: TGCGCCAGCAGCTTGGGGCGGGTAGGGAACACTGAAGCTTTCTTT. The chain employs TRBV5-1 and TRBJ1-1; no definite D call. This CDR3 contains 15 residues. The germline V gene encodes CDR1 SGHRS and CDR2 YFSETQ. Trimming left V 0 bases short and J 1 base short, with 10 bases between.